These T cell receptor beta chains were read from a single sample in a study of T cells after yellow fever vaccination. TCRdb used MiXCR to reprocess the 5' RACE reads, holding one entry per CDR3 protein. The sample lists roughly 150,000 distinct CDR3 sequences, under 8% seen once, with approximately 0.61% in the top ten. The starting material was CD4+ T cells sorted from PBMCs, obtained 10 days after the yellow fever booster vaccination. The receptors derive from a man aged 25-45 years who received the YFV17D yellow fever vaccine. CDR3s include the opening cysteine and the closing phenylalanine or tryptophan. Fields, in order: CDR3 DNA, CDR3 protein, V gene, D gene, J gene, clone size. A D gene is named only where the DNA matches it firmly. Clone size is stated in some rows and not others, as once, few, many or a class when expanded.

DNA: TGTGCCAGCAGGAACCTAGCGGGGAAAGGGGATACGCAGTATTTT; CDR3: CASRNLAGKGDTQYF; V: TRBV7-2; D: TRBD2; J: TRBJ2-3; size: many
DNA: TGTGCCAGCAGCGTAGATCCGACAGCGAGGGCCAACGTCCTGACTTTC; CDR3: CASSVDPTARANVLTF; V: TRBV9; D: .; J: TRBJ2-6; size: many
DNA: TGCGCCAGCAGCATCGACAGTAGCTCCTACGAGCAGTACTTC; CDR3: CASSIDSSSYEQYF; V: TRBV5-1; D: .; J: TRBJ2-7; size: many
DNA: TGTGCCAGCAGTTGTGCGGGCCAGGACGCAGATACGCAGTATTTT; CDR3: CASSCAGQDADTQYF; V: TRBV6-9; D: .; J: TRBJ2-3; size: many
DNA: TGCGCCAGCAGCAAGCTAGCGGGAGGGAGCTCCTACGAGCAGTACTTC; CDR3: CASSKLAGGSSYEQYF; V: TRBV5-1; D: TRBD2; J: TRBJ2-7; size: many
DNA: TGTGCCAGCAGCTTGGCGCAGGGGACCTTCTACGAGCAGTACTTC; CDR3: CASSLAQGTFYEQYF; V: TRBV5-4; D: .; J: TRBJ2-7; size: few
DNA: TGCGCCAGCAGCGCCCGATTCACAGGGGGCCAAGAGACCCAGTACTTC; CDR3: CASSARFTGGQETQYF; V: TRBV5-1; D: TRBD1; J: TRBJ2-5; size: .
DNA: TGCAGTGCTAGAGGACGGAACAATCAGCCCCAGCATTTT; CDR3: CSARGRNNQPQHF; V: TRBV20-1; D: .; J: TRBJ1-5; size: many
DNA: TGTGCCTGGAGTGTACCGGCGGTGCCCGGGCAGTACTTC; CDR3: CAWSVPAVPGQYF; V: TRBV30; D: .; J: TRBJ2-7; size: many
DNA: TGTGCCAGCAGCTCAGGACAGGGGAGCGAGCAGTACTTC; CDR3: CASSSGQGSEQYF; V: TRBV5-8; D: TRBD1; J: TRBJ2-7; size: many
DNA: TGTGCCAGCAGCTTGGGGGGGGCCGGTGGAAACACCATATATTTT; CDR3: CASSLGGAGGNTIYF; V: TRBV5-5; D: .; J: TRBJ1-3; size: few
DNA: TGTGCCAGCAGCTTGGGACTAGAGGGTGAGACCCAGTACTTC; CDR3: CASSLGLEGETQYF; V: TRBV5-4; D: .; J: TRBJ2-5; size: few
DNA: TGTGCCAGCAGCGATAATCCTGGCAATCAGCCCCAGCATTTT; CDR3: CASSDNPGNQPQHF; V: TRBV9; D: .; J: TRBJ1-5; size: many
DNA: TGTGCCACCAGCACTAGCGGGAGGGGAAATGAGCAGTTCTTC; CDR3: CATSTSGRGNEQFF; V: TRBV24-1; D: TRBD2; J: TRBJ2-1; size: .
DNA: TGTGCCAGCAGCACCGCCCAGGGGACGAGGAACAATGAGCAGTTCTTC; CDR3: CASSTAQGTRNNEQFF; V: TRBV9; D: .; J: TRBJ2-1; size: many
DNA: TGTGCCAGCAGCCAAACAGGGGACCCTAACTATGGCTACACCTTC; CDR3: CASSQTGDPNYGYTF; V: TRBV4-2; D: TRBD1; J: TRBJ1-2; size: many
DNA: TGTGCCAGCAGTTTAACGAGGGACAGGGGGAACAATGAGCAGTTCTTC; CDR3: CASSLTRDRGNNEQFF; V: TRBV12-3/TRBV12-4; D: TRBD1; J: TRBJ2-1; size: many
DNA: TGCAGTGCTAGTACTGGGACGGCTTCCTACGAGCAGTACTTC; CDR3: CSASTGTASYEQYF; V: TRBV20-1; D: .; J: TRBJ2-7; size: many
DNA: TGCGCCAGCAGCCTCAATCCGACGGTCTCCTACGAGCAGTACTTC; CDR3: CASSLNPTVSYEQYF; V: TRBV5-1; D: .; J: TRBJ2-7; size: many
DNA: TGTGCCAGCAGCTCCTCGGGGGCCTACGAGCAGTACTTC; CDR3: CASSSSGAYEQYF; V: TRBV7-9; D: .; J: TRBJ2-7; size: many
DNA: TGTGCCAGCAGCCCTTGGGGCGGCAATGAGCAGTTCTTC; CDR3: CASSPWGGNEQFF; V: TRBV5-6; D: .; J: TRBJ2-1; size: many
DNA: TGTGCCAGCAGAAAGGGACAGACTCTCTACAATGAGCAGTTCTTC; CDR3: CASRKGQTLYNEQFF; V: TRBV6-5; D: TRBD1; J: TRBJ2-1; size: many
DNA: TGTGCCAGCAGTTACTCGCAACACTCCGGCGGGGAGCTGTTTTTT; CDR3: CASSYSQHSGGELFF; V: TRBV6-5; D: .; J: TRBJ2-2; size: many
DNA: TGCGCCAGCAGCCGAGGGGACGTAGCCTACGAGCAGTACTTC; CDR3: CASSRGDVAYEQYF; V: TRBV5-1; D: .; J: TRBJ2-7; size: many
DNA: TGCGCCAGCTCCTTGGACAGGCGTAATCAGCCCCAGCATTTT; CDR3: CASSLDRRNQPQHF; V: TRBV4-3; D: TRBD1; J: TRBJ1-5; size: many
DNA: TGCGCCAGCAGCCCTGGTGGGGGCTCCTACGAGCAGTACTTC; CDR3: CASSPGGGSYEQYF; V: TRBV5-1; D: .; J: TRBJ2-7; size: .
DNA: TGTGCCAGCAGTTCCGGACAGGGAAAGCAGTACTTC; CDR3: CASSSGQGKQYF; V: TRBV12-3/TRBV12-4; D: TRBD1; J: TRBJ2-7; size: many
DNA: TGCAGTGCTAGAATCGGGGCCGCCAAAAACATTCAGTACTTC; CDR3: CSARIGAAKNIQYF; V: TRBV20-1; D: .; J: TRBJ2-4; size: many
DNA: TGCAGTGCGGGTCTAGCGGTTTACGAGCAGTACTTC; CDR3: CSAGLAVYEQYF; V: TRBV20-1; D: TRBD2; J: TRBJ2-7; size: few
DNA: TGTGCCAGCTCACCTTCCAGGGGGCCATTTTTGTTCTTC; CDR3: CASSPSRGPFLFF; V: TRBV18; D: TRBD1; J: TRBJ2-1; size: many
DNA: TGCGCCAGCAGCTTGACAGGGACTTACAATGAGCAGTTCTTC; CDR3: CASSLTGTYNEQFF; V: TRBV5-1; D: .; J: TRBJ2-1; size: many
DNA: TGTGCCAGCAGTTTAGATATTTTCACTGGGACTAGCGGGAGGTACGAGCAGTACTTC; CDR3: CASSLDIFTGTSGRYEQYF; V: TRBV28; D: TRBD2; J: TRBJ2-7; size: many
DNA: TGTGCCAGCAGCCGGGGGGTGGTGTTGGCAGATACGCAGTATTTT; CDR3: CASSRGVVLADTQYF; V: TRBV11-2; D: TRBD2; J: TRBJ2-3; size: few
DNA: TGTGCCATCAGTGAGTCAGTAGCACCCTACAATGAGCAGTTCTTC; CDR3: CAISESVAPYNEQFF; V: TRBV10-3; D: .; J: TRBJ2-1; size: many
DNA: TGCAGCGCTCAGGGCGGCGGGAGAGAAACAGATACGCAGTATTTT; CDR3: CSAQGGGRETDTQYF; V: TRBV29-1; D: TRBD2; J: TRBJ2-3; size: many
DNA: TGTGCCTGGAGTGTAGGAAGACTCTTAGCTCCTTCCTCCTACGAGCAGTACTTC; CDR3: CAWSVGRLLAPSSYEQYF; V: TRBV30; D: .; J: TRBJ2-7; size: few
DNA: TGTGCCAGCTCACAAGGACTAGCGGGTCCTACTGAGCAGTTCTTC; CDR3: CASSQGLAGPTEQFF; V: TRBV18; D: TRBD2; J: TRBJ2-1; size: few
DNA: TGCGCCAGCAGTGGGATCCAGGGGAAAGCCACCTTC; CDR3: CASSGIQGKATF; V: TRBV10-1; D: .; J: TRBJ1-2; size: many
DNA: TGTGCCAGCAGAGGGACTTCCTACGAGCAGTACTTC; CDR3: CASRGTSYEQYF; V: TRBV28; D: .; J: TRBJ2-7; size: .
DNA: TGCGCCAGCAGCCAAGCCGGGACCCTCACCGGGGAGCTGTTTTTT; CDR3: CASSQAGTLTGELFF; V: TRBV4-3; D: .; J: TRBJ2-2; size: few
DNA: TGCAGTGCTAACATCGCCTATGGCTACACCTTC; CDR3: CSANIAYGYTF; V: TRBV20-1; D: .; J: TRBJ1-2; size: many
DNA: TGTGCCAGCAGTTCCCCCGGACTGCCTTGGGAGCAGTACTTC; CDR3: CASSSPGLPWEQYF; V: TRBV27; D: .; J: TRBJ2-7; size: few